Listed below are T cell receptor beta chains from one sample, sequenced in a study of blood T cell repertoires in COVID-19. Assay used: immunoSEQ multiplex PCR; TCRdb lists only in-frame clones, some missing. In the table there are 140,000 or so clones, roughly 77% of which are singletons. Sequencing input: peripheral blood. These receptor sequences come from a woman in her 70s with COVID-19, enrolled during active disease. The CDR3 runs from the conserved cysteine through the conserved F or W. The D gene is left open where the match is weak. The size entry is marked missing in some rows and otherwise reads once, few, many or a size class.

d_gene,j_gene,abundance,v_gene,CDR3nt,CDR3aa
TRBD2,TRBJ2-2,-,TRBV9,TGTGCCAGCACCCCGCTAGCGGCTACCGGGGAGCTGCTTTTT,CASTPLAATGELLF
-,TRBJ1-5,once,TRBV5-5,TGTGCCAGCAGCCCGGACGCGGGACTCCAGAGCAATCAGCCCCAGCATTTT,CASSPDAGLQSNQPQHF
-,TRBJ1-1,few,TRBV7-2,TGTGCCAGCAGCCTTAATCCGGGCACTGAAGCTTTCTTT,CASSLNPGTEAFF
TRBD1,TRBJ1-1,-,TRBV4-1,TGCGCCAGCAGCCAAGTTGGCGCGCGACAGGGGGTCCCTGAAGCTTTCTTT,CASSQVGARQGVPEAFF
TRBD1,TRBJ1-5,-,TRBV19,TGTGCCAGTAGTATGGGGACAGTCAATCAGCCCCAGCATTTT,CASSMGTVNQPQHF
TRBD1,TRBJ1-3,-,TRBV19,TGTGCCAGTAGTATAGATCGCACCGGGACAGCCTCTGGAAACACCATATATTTT,CASSIDRTGTASGNTIYF
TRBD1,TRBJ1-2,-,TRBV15,TGTGCCACCAGCAGAGGGGGGGACAGGGCAGTCGGCTACACCTTC,CATSRGGDRAVGYTF
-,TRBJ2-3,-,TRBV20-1,TGCAGTGCGGACAAGGGAGATACGCAGTATTTT,CSADKGDTQYF
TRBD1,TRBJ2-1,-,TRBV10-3,TGTGCCATCAGGAATCCGGGACAGGGGATGGACAATGAGCAGTTCTTC,CAIRNPGQGMDNEQFF
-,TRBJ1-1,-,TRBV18,TGTGCCAGCTCACCAGTACAGGGTTCTTCGAGGACTGAAGCTTTCTTT,CASSPVQGSSRTEAFF
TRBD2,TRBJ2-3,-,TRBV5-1,TGCGCCAGCAGCTTATCCCTAGCGGGGGCAGATACGCAGTATTTT,CASSLSLAGADTQYF
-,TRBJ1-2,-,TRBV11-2,TGTGCCAGCAGCTTAGATCAGATGGTCTATGGCTACACCTTC,CASSLDQMVYGYTF
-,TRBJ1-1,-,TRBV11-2,TGTGCCAGCACACACCAGGGCTTGAACACTGAAGCTTTCTTT,CASTHQGLNTEAFF
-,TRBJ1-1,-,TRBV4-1,TGCGCCAGCAGCCAAGATAGACAGGACCCCCTGGGGGCTTTCTTT,CASSQDRQDPLGAFF
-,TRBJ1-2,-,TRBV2,TGTGCCAGCAGTCCCGCGGGTGGCTACACCTTC,CASSPAGGYTF
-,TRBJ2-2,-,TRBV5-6,TGTGCCAGCAGCGATTCAGGCAGGGGCATCAACACCGGGGAGCTGTTTTTT,CASSDSGRGINTGELFF
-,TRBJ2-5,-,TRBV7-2,TGTGCCAGCAGCTTAGGGGCATCGAAGTACCAAGAGACCCAGTACTTC,CASSLGASKYQETQYF
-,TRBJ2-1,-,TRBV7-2,TGTGCCAGCAGCTTAGTCCGGGGGAATAATGAGCAGTTCTTC,CASSLVRGNNEQFF
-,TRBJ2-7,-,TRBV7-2,TGTGCCAGCAGCTTCAACAGATTCTCCTACGAGCAGTACTTC,CASSFNRFSYEQYF
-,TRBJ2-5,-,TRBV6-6,TGTGCCAGCAGCCCCCCCACCAGGGTCCGGGAGACCCAGTACTTC,CASSPPTRVRETQYF
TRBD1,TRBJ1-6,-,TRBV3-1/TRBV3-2,TGTGCCAGCAGCCACCCGACAGGGGGCATGGAAAATTCACCCCTCCACTTT,CASSHPTGGMENSPLHF
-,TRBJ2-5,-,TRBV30,TGTGCCTGGAGTATGGGCGCTAGCGCGACCCAGTACTTC,CAWSMGASATQYF
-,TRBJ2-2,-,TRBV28,TGTGCCAGCAAGGGCAGGGCAAACACCGGGGAGCTGTTTTTT,CASKGRANTGELFF
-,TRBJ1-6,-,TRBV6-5,TGTGCCAGCAAAAAGGCAGAAGCGAATTCACCCCTCCACTTT,CASKKAEANSPLHF
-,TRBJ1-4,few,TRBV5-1,TGCGCCAGCAGCTTGGAGGGGGTTGCAACTAATGAAAAACTGTTTTTT,CASSLEGVATNEKLFF
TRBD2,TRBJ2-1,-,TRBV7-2,TGTGCCAGCAGCTTATCCCTAGCGGGGCCCAATGAGCAGTTCTTC,CASSLSLAGPNEQFF
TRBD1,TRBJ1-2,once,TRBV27,TGTGCCACCTCTCCCGGGACAGGGCCTCATGGCTACACCTTC,CATSPGTGPHGYTF
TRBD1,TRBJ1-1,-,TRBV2,TGTGCCAGCAGTTATTCCGGGACAGGGGTCGTGAACACTGAAGCTTTCTTT,CASSYSGTGVVNTEAFF
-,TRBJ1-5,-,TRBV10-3,TGTGCCATCAGCCCAGGGGCTTCGAACAATCAGCCCCAGCATTTT,CAISPGASNNQPQHF
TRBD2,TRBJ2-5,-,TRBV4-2,TGTGCCAGCAGCAAGATTAGGCTAGCGGGGGGGACCGGGGAGACCCAGTACTTC,CASSKIRLAGGTGETQYF
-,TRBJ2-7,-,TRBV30,TGTGCCTACCTCCGGGACTCAACCTACGAGCAGTACTTC,CAYLRDSTYEQYF
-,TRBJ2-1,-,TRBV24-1,TGTGCCACCGCCGGGACGGGAGCGTTCTTC,CATAGTGAFF
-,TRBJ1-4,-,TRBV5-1,TGCGCCAGCAGCTCTGCAACTAATGAAAAACTGTTTTTT,CASSSATNEKLFF
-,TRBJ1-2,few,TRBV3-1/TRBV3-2,TGTGCCAGCAGCCGTGAGGGGGTCTACTATGGCTACACCTTC,CASSREGVYYGYTF
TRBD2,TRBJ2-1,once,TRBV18,TGTGCCAGCTCACCGAGCTATGCGGGGGGCCTCTCCAATGAGCAGTTCTTC,CASSPSYAGGLSNEQFF
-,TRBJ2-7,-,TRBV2,TGTGCCAGCAGTGAATGGGAGCGGACCTTATACGAGCAGTACTTC,CASSEWERTLYEQYF
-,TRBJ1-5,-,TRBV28,TGTGCCAGCAGAAATGGCGGTACCAATCAGCCCCAGCATTTT,CASRNGGTNQPQHF
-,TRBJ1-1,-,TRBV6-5,TGTGCCACCCGCGGGGGGGCTAGGAGGACCACTGAAGCTTTCTTT,CATRGGARRTTEAFF
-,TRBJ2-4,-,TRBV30,TGTGCCTGGAGCAAAGTTACAGGAGCCAAAAACATTCAGTACTTC,CAWSKVTGAKNIQYF
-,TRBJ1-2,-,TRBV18,TGTGCCAGCTCCCTTCAAGGAGGGCATGGCTACACCTTC,CASSLQGGHGYTF
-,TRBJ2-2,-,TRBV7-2,TGTGCCAGCAGCCCCAGGAGGAGAACGAACACCGGGGAGCTGTTTTTT,CASSPRRRTNTGELFF
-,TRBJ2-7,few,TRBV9,TGTGCCAGCAGCGTAGTTAGCGGCTACGAGCAGTACTTC,CASSVVSGYEQYF